The 7 T cell receptor beta chains in this list originate from one sample, sequenced in a study of T cell responses to AZD1222 COVID-19 vaccine. The assay was immunoSEQ multiplex PCR, and TCRdb's table has in-frame clones only and misses some. There are about 130,000 clones in the sample; roughly 90% occur only once, and about 6% lies in the top ten. Specimen: peripheral blood, collected 28 days after the second AZD1222 dose. The source of these receptors is an adult who received the AZD1222 COVID-19 vaccine.

This chain uses TRBV11-2 with TRBJ2-3, with 10 bases matching TRBD1. With 7 bases clipped from V and 4 bases from J, the junction kept 8 bases outside the gene matches. The CDR3 is 15 amino acids. CDR1 SGHAT and CDR2 FQNNGV come from the germline V gene. The CDR3 loop is CASTPRGTGADTQYF. CDR3 DNA sequence: TGTGCCAGCACCCCCCGCGGGACAGGGGCAGATACGCAGTATTTT. Complete variable domain (other parts from reference TRBV11-2 and TRBJ2-3): EAGVAQSPRYKIIEKRQSVAFWCNPISGHATLYWYQQILGQGPKLLIQFQNNGVVDDSQLPKDRFSAERLKGVDSTLKIQPAKLEDSAVYLCASTPRGTGADTQYFGPGTRLTVL.

The rearrangement links TRBV7-2 to TRBJ1-4, with D hard to call. The length of the CDR3 is 14 residues. The V gene lost 8 bases and the J gene lost 0 bases, with 10 bases spanning the gap. In germline, CDR1 is SGHTA, CDR2 FQGNSA. Written as DNA, the CDR3 is TGTGCCAGCGCCCTGCTCGCAACTAATGAAAAACTGTTTTTT. Amino acids: CASALLATNEKLFF.

V is TRBV3-1 (or the pseudogene TRBV3-2) and J is TRBJ2-7; 13 bases agree with TRBD2. The V segment lost 6 bases and the J segment 2 bases; nucleotides outside the gene matches: 4. This CDR3 comprises 15 residues. Germline V gives CDR1 LGHDT, CDR2 YNNKEL (reference sequence). DNA for the CDR3: TGTGCCAGCAGTTTAACTAGCGGGGGGGCCTACGAGCAGTACTTC. Translating gives CASSLTSGGAYEQYF.

In its sample, this clone was seen a few times. The genes are TRBV29-1 and TRBJ2-1; D is unclear. From germline, CDR1 is SQVTM and CDR2 ANQGSEA. This CDR3 has 13 amino acids. With 2 bases removed from V and 6 bases from J, the gap between germline ends came to 11 bases. CDR3 residues: CSVEYGRGNEQFF. The CDR3 nucleotides read TGCAGCGTTGAATATGGTCGAGGCAATGAGCAGTTCTTC.

The chain combines TRBV28 with TRBJ1-4; perhaps TRBD1 as D (6 bases). Per the germline V gene, CDR1 is MDHEN and CDR2 is SYDVKM. The CDR3 loop spans 15 amino acids. Trimming pared 1 base from V and 7 bases from J, leaving 13 bases between. CDR3 residues: CASSLLQGGTEKLFF. The CDR3 DNA follows: TGTGCCAGCAGTTTATTACAGGGAGGGACTGAAAAACTGTTTTTT.

The rearrangement uses TRBV6-4 and TRBJ1-1; a possible D gene is TRBD1 (6 bases). Trimming shortened V by 5 bases and J by 3 bases, and 10 bases separated the two germline ends. The germline V gene encodes CDR1 MRHNA and CDR2 SNTAGT. The CDR3 sequence is 13 residues long. CDR3 protein: CASSYRADTEAFF. DNA for the CDR3: TGTGCCAGCAGTTACAGGGCGGACACTGAAGCTTTCTTT.

The rearrangement joins TRBV29-1 to TRBJ2-3, with 10 bases matching TRBD1. This CDR3 has 15 amino acids. The germline V gene encodes CDR1 SQVTM and CDR2 ANQGSEA. V lost 5 bases and J lost 6; bases outside the gene matches: 11. For the CDR3, the DNA is TGCAGCGTTCTTCGGACAGGGGGGATCGACGATACGCAGTATTTT. This sequence encodes CSVLRTGGIDDTQYF.